The rows below give T cell receptor beta chains drawn from one sample of a study of CD8+ T cells in alopecia areata. Some clones are missing from TCRdb's copy, which holds only in-frame ones; the method was immunoSEQ multiplex PCR. Of about 190,000 clones in the sample, more than 50% were seen once. The sample here was CD4+ T cells sorted from blood, taken at week 24, from a patient treated with tofacitinib. The receptors come from a human donor with alopecia areata. The CDR3 runs from the conserved cysteine through the conserved F or W. D genes are given only for firm matches. Some rows mark clone size as missing; the rest say once, few, many or name a class of expanded clone.

j_gene,v_gene,d_gene,abundance,CDR3nt,CDR3aa
TRBJ2-7,TRBV4-3,.,few,TGCGCCAGCAGCCAATTAGTGGCGTACGAGCAGTACTTC,CASSQLVAYEQYF
TRBJ2-2,TRBV5-6,.,.,TGTGCCAGCAGCCGTACAGACAGCTACACCGGGGAGCTGTTTTTT,CASSRTDSYTGELFF
TRBJ2-5,TRBV10-3,.,.,TGTGCCATCAGTGCGGGGAGAGAGACCCAGTACTTC,CAISAGRETQYF
TRBJ2-7,TRBV29-1,.,few,TGCAGCGTTGTCAGGGGAAGCGGCGAGCAGTACTTC,CSVVRGSGEQYF
TRBJ1-2,TRBV2,TRBD1,.,TGTGCCAGCAGTGAACAGGGGGTTACGGGCTACACCTTC,CASSEQGVTGYTF
TRBJ1-2,TRBV29-1,.,.,TGCAGCTATGGGGGTAACTATGGCTACACCTTC,CSYGGNYGYTF
TRBJ1-1,TRBV4-3,.,.,TGCGCCAGCAGCCAAAACAGGGACACTGAAGCTTTCTTT,CASSQNRDTEAFF
TRBJ1-4,TRBV4-1,.,.,TGCGCCAGCAGCCAAACGGTTCGGGAAAAACTGTTTTTT,CASSQTVREKLFF
TRBJ1-6,TRBV5-1,.,.,TGCGCCAGCAGCTTGGAGGCCGGGGCCGATAATTCACCCCTCCACTTT,CASSLEAGADNSPLHF
TRBJ1-4,TRBV29-1,.,.,TGCAGCGTTTGGGAGGGTGAAAAACTGTTTTTT,CSVWEGEKLFF
TRBJ1-1,TRBV29-1,.,.,TGCAGCGTTGCTGTCACTGAAGCTTTCTTT,CSVAVTEAFF
TRBJ2-1,TRBV30,.,.,TGTGCTTCTAGCTCCTACAATGAGCAGTTCTTC,CASSSYNEQFF
TRBJ2-1,TRBV4-2,TRBD2,few,TGTGCCAGCAGCCAAGAGGCTAGCGGGGGTTACTCCTACAATGAGCAGTTCTTC,CASSQEASGGYSYNEQFF
TRBJ1-2,TRBV28,.,few,TGTGCCAGCAGTTTGAGGCCAGTCTATGGCTACACCTTC,CASSLRPVYGYTF
TRBJ1-4,TRBV29-1,.,.,TGCAGCGCTGGTTCCTGGGGAGAAAAACTGTTTTTT,CSAGSWGEKLFF
TRBJ2-2,TRBV5-6,.,.,TGTGCCAGCAGCGAGGGACGTCACGGGGAGCTGTTTTTT,CASSEGRHGELFF
TRBJ2-7,TRBV4-1,TRBD2,once,TGCGCCAGCAGCCAAGAGGTCACTAGCGGGACGAGGGGGCAGTACTTC,CASSQEVTSGTRGQYF
TRBJ1-2,TRBV29-1,.,once,TGCAGCGTTGAAGTTGGGACTTCTGGCTACACCTTC,CSVEVGTSGYTF
TRBJ1-1,TRBV5-1,.,.,TGCGCCAGCAGCGACCCCGGACGCGACGAAGCTTTCTTT,CASSDPGRDEAFF
TRBJ1-1,TRBV28,.,.,TGTGCCAGCAGTTTAGCCCTAACCCTCTCAGCTTTCTTT,CASSLALTLSAFF
TRBJ1-6,TRBV11-1,.,.,TGTGCCAGCAGTCGAGGGGATTCACCCCTCCACTTT,CASSRGDSPLHF
TRBJ2-3,TRBV29-1,.,.,TGCAGCGTCACCTTGGGGGTCCTGGGAGATACGCAGTATTTT,CSVTLGVLGDTQYF
TRBJ1-2,TRBV30,TRBD1,.,TGTGCCTGGAGACCGGACAGGAAAGTTCATGGCTACACCTTC,CAWRPDRKVHGYTF